This TCR beta chain was retrieved from a study of OX40 agonist ivuxolimab in advanced cancers. Study-level background: Patients got intravenous ivuxolimab at 0.01 to 10 mg/kg every 2 weeks.

Study conclusions and caveats: Clonal expansion by week 6 occurred in CD4+ and CD8+ blood T cells (at 0.1 to 3.0 mg/kg).

By share of the sample, this clone is medium-sized. Its specificity is unknown. This CDR3 region has 14 residues. Germline CDR1 reads LNHDA; CDR2 reads SQIVND (reference sequence). Trimming shortened V by 0 bases and J by 2 bases, and 8 bases separated the two germline ends. TCRdb keeps only in-frame clones here, not all; method: immunoSEQ multiplex PCR. The sample holds approximately 58,000 clones, about 85% seen once. The genes are TRBV19 and TRBJ2-7; the D is unclear. The sequencing here drew on CD4+ or CD8+ T cells sorted from blood, taken in a trial of the OX40 agonist ivuxolimab. The TCR sequence derives from an adult with an advanced solid tumor such as melanoma, head and neck, liver or kidney cancer. CDR3 region: CASSIDGHAYEQYF. The CDR3 nucleotides read TGTGCCAGTAGTATAGACGGCCACGCCTACGAGCAGTACTTC.